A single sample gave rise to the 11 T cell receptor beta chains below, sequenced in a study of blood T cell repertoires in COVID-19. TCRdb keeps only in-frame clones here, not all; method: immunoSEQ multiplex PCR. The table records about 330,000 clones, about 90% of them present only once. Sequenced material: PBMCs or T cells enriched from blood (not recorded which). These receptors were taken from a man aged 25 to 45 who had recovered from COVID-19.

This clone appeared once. CDR3 bases: TGTGCCAGCAGGGCCCCTCTTGGACTTGAGCAGTACTTC. Residues: CASRAPLGLEQYF. The rearrangement links TRBV2 to TRBJ2-7; a possible D gene is TRBD2 (5 bases). Germline assignment: CDR1 SNHLY and CDR2 FYNNEI. Deletions cut 6 bases from V and 7 bases from J, with 16 bases between. The CDR3 extends over 13 amino acids.

The CDR3 here is CASSLDLYTGGGGKLFF. The CDR3 DNA reads TGTGCCAGCAGCTTAGACCTCTACACAGGGGGCGGGGGAAAACTGTTTTTT. The chain couples TRBV11-2 to TRBJ1-4; 9 nucleotides agree with TRBD1. J lost 10 bases, V lost 0 bases, and 12 bases had no gene match. Germline-derived CDR1 and CDR2 are SGHAT and FQNNGV. The CDR3 is made up of 17 amino acids.

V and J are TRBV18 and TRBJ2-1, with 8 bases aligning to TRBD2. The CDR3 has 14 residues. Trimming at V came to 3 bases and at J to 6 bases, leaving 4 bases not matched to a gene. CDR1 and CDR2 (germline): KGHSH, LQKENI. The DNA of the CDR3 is TGTGCCAGCTCACCTCCGGGGGGGCCCAATGAGCAGTTCTTC. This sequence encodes CASSPPGGPNEQFF.

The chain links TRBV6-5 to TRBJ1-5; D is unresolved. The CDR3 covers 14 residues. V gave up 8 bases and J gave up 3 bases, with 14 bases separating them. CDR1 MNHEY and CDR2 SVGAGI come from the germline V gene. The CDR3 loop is CASSPRYPNQPQHF. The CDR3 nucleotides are TGTGCCAGCTCCCCCAGATACCCCAATCAGCCCCAGCATTTT.

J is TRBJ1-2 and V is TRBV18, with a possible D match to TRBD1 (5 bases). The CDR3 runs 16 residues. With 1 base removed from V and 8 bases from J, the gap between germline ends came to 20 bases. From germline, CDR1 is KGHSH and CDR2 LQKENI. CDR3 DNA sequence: TGTGCCAGCTCACCACGAGGGGACTCCGGAGGACTCGGCTACACCTTC. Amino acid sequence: CASSPRGDSGGLGYTF.

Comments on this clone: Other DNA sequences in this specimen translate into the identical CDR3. The CDR3 protein is CASSEGQGSYEQYF. The CDR3, as DNA: TGTGCCAGCAGTGAGGGACAGGGCTCCTACGAGCAGTACTTC. The chain links TRBV2 to TRBJ2-7; TRBD1 matches at 9 bases. J lost 0 bases, V lost 3 bases, and 0 bases had no gene match. This CDR3 has 14 amino acids. From germline, CDR1 is SNHLY and CDR2 FYNNEI.

CDR3: CASSLSSGLTYEQYF. In DNA, the CDR3 is TGTGCCAGCAGCTTATCAAGCGGCCTTACCTACGAGCAGTACTTC. The chain employs TRBV7-9 and TRBJ2-7, with D possibly being TRBD2 (5 bases). V dropped 2 bases and J dropped 2 bases, with 13 bases sitting between them. Germline V gene sequence: CDR1 SEHNR, CDR2 FQNEAQ (reference sequence). The CDR3 contains 15 residues.

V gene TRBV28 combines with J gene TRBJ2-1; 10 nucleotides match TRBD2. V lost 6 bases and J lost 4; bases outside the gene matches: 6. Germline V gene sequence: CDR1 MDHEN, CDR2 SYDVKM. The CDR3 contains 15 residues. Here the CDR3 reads CASSPSGGTYNEQFF. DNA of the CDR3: TGTGCCAGCAGCCCTAGCGGGGGAACATACAATGAGCAGTTCTTC.

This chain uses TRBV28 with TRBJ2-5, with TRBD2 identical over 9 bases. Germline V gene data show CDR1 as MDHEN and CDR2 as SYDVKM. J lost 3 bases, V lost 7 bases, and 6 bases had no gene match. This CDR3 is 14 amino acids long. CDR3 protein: CASNGASGKETQYF. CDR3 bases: TGTGCCAGCAATGGGGCTAGCGGGAAAGAGACCCAGTACTTC. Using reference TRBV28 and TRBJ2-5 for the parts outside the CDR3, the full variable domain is DVKVTQSSRYLVKRTGEKVFLECVQDMDHENMFWYRQDPGLGLRLIYFSYDVKMKEKGDIPEGYSVSREKKERFSLILESASTNQTSMYLCASNGASGKETQYFGPGTRLLVL.

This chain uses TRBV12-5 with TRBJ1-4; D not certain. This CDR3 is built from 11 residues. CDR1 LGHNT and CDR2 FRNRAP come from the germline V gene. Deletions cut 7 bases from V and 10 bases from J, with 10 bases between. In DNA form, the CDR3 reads TGTGCTAGTGCCCTAGCGGGAAAACTGTTTTTT. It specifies CASALAGKLFF.

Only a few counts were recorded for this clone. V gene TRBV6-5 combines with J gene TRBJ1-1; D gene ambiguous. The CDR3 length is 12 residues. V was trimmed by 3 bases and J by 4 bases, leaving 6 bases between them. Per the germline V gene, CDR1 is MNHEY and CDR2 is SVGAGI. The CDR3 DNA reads TGTGCCAGCAGTTATCCCCTCACTGAAGCTTTCTTT. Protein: CASSYPLTEAFF.